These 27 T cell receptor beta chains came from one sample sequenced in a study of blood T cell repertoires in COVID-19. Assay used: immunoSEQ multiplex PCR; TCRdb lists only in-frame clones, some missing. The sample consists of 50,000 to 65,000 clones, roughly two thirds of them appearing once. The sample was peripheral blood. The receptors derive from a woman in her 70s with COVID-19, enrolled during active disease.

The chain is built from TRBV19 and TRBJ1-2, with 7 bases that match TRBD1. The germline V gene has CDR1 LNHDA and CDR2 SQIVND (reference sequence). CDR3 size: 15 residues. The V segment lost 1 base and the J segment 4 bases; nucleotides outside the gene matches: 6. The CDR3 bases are TGTGCCAGTAGTATAGCCCCAGGGGGAGGCTATGGCTACACCTTC. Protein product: CASSIAPGGGYGYTF.

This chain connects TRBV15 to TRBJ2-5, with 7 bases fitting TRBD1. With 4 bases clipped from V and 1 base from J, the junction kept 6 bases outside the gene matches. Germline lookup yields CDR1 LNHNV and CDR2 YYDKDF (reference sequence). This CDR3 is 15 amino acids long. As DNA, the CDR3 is TGTGCCACCAGCAAGCCAAGGACAGGCCAAGAGACCCAGTACTTC. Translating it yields CATSKPRTGQETQYF.

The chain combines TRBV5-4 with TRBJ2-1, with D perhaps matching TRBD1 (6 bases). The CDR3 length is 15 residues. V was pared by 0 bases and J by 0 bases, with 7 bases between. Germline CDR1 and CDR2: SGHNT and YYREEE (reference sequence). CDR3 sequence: CASSLEGHSYNEQFF. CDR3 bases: TGTGCCAGCAGCTTGGAGGGACACTCCTACAATGAGCAGTTCTTC.

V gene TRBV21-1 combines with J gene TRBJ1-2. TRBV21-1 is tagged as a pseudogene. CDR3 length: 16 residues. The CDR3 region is CASYRGGASGSYGYTF. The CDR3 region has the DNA TGTGCCAGCTATAGGGGGGGCGCCTCGGGAAGTTATGGCTACACCTTC.

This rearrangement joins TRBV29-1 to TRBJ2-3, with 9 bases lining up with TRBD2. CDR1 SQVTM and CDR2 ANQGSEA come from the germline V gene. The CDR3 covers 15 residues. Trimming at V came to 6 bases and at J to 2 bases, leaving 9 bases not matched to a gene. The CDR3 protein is CSVPTSGQATDTQYF. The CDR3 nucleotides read TGCAGCGTGCCCACTAGCGGGCAGGCCACAGATACGCAGTATTTT.

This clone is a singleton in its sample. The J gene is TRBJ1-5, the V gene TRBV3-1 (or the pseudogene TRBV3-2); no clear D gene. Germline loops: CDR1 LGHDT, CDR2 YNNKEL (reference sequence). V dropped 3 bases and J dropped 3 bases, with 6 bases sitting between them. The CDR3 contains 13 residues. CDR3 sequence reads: CASSQILNQPQHF. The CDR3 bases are TGTGCCAGCAGCCAGATACTCAATCAGCCCCAGCATTTT.

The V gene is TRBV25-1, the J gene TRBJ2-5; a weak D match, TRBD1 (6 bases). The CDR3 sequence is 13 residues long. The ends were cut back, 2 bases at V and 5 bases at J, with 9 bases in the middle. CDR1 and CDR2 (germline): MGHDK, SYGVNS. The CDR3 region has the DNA TGTGCCAGCAGTGAAAACAGGGATGAGACCCAGTACTTC. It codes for CASSENRDETQYF.

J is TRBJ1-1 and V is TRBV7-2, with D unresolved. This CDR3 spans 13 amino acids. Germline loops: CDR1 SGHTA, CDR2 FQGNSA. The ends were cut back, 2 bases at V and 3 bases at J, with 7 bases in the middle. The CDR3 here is CASSLNTHTEAFF. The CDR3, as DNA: TGTGCCAGCAGCTTAAACACCCACACTGAAGCTTTCTTT.

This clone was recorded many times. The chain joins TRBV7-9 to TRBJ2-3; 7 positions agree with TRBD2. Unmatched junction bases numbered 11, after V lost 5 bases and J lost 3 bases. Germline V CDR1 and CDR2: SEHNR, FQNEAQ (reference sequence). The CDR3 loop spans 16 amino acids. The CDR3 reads CASSRYPGGRTDTQYF. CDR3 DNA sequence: TGTGCCAGCAGCCGGTATCCGGGGGGAAGAACAGATACGCAGTATTTT.

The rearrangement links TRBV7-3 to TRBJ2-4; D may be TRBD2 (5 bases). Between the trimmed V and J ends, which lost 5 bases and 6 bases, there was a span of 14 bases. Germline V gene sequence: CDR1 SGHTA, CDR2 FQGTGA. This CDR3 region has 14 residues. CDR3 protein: CASSPGMGANIQYF. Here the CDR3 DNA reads TGTGCCAGCAGCCCTGGAATGGGAGCAAACATTCAGTACTTC.

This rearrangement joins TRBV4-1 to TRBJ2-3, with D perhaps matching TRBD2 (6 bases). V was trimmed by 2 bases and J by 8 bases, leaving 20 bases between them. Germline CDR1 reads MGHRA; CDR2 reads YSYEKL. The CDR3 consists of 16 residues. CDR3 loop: CASSQRERASPITQYF. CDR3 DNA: TGCGCCAGCAGCCAACGGGAGAGGGCAAGCCCCATTACGCAGTATTTT.

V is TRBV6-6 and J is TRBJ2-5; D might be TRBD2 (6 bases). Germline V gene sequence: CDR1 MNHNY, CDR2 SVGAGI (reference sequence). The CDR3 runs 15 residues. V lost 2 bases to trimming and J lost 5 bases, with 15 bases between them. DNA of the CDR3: TGTGCCAGCAGTTACGACACCTTAGGAGGGGAGACCCAGTACTTC. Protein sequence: CASSYDTLGGETQYF.

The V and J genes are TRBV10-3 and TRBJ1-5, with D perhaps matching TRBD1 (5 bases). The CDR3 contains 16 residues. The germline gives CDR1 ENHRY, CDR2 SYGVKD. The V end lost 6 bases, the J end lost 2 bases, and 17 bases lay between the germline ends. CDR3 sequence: CAISDPAGQRNQPQHF. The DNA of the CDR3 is TGTGCCATCAGCGACCCAGCAGGGCAACGCAATCAGCCCCAGCATTTT.

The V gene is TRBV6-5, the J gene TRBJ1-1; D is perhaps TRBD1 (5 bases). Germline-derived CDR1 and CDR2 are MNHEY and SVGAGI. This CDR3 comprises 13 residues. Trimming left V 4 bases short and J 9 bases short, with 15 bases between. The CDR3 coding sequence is TGTGCCAGCAGTTCTCCGGACACTTTTAAAGCTTTCTTT. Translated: CASSSPDTFKAFF.

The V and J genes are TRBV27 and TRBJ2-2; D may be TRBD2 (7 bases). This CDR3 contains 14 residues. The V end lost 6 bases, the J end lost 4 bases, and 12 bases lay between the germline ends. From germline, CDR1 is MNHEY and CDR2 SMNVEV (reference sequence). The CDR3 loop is CASRGGGRTGELFF. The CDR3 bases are TGTGCCAGCAGAGGGGGGGGGCGCACCGGGGAGCTGTTTTTT.

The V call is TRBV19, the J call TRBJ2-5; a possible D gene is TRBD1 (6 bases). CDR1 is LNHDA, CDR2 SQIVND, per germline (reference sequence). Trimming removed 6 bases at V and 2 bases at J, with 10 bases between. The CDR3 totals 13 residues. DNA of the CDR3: TGTGCCAGTAGCCCGAGGGGGCAAGAGACCCAGTACTTC. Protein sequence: CASSPRGQETQYF.

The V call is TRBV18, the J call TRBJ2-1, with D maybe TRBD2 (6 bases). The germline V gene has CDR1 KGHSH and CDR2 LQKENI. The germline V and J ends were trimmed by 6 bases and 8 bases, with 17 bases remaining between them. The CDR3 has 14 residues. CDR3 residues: CASSSGSAGYEQFF. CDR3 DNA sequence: TGTGCCAGCTCCTCAGGGTCTGCGGGGTATGAGCAGTTCTTC.

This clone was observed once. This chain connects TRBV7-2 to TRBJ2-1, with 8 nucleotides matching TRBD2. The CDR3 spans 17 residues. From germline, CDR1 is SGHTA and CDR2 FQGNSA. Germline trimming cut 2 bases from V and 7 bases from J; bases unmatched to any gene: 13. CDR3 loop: CASSLRNLRGGENEQFF. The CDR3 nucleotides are TGTGCCAGCAGCTTAAGGAATCTCCGGGGGGGTGAAAATGAGCAGTTCTTC.

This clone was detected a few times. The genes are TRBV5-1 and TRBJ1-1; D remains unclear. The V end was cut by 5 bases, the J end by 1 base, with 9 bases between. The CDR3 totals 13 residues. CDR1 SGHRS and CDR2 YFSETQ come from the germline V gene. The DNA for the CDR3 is TGCGCCAGCAGAAGTCAGGCGAACACTGAAGCTTTCTTT. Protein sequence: CASRSQANTEAFF.

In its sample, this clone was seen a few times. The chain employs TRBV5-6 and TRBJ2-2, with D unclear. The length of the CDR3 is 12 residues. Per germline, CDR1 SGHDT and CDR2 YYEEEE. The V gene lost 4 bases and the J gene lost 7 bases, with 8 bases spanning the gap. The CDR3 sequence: CASSTQDGELFF. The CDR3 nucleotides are TGTGCCAGCAGCACGCAGGACGGGGAGCTGTTTTTT.

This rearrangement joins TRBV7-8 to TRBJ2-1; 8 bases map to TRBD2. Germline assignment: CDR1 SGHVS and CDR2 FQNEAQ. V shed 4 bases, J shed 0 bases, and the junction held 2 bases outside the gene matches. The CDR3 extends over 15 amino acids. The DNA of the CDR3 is TGTGCCAGCAGCTCTGGGACTAGCTCCTACAATGAGCAGTTCTTC. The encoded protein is CASSSGTSSYNEQFF.

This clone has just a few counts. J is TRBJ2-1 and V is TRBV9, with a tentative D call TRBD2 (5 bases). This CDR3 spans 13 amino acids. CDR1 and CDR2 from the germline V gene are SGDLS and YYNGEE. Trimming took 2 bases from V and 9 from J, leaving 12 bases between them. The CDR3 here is CASSVEGLGEQFF. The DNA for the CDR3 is TGTGCCAGCAGCGTTGAGGGCCTCGGTGAGCAGTTCTTC.

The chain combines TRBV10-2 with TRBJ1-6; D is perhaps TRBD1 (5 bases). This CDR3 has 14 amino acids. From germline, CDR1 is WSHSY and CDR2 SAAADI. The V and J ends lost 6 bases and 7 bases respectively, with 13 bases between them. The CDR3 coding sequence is TGCGCCAGCAGGCACACAGGAACAAATTCACCCCTCCACTTT. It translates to CASRHTGTNSPLHF.

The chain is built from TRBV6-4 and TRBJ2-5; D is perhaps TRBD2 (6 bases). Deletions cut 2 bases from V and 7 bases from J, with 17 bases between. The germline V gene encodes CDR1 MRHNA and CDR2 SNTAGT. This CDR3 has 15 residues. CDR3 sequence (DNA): TGTGCCAGCAGTGACGGAGGGGCGCTAATAGTGACCCAGTACTTC. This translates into CASSDGGALIVTQYF.

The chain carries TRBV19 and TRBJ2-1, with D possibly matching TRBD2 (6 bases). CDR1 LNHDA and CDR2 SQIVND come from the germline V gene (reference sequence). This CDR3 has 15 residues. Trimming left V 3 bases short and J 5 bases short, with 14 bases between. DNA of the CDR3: TGTGCCAGTAGTATGAGCCAGCGGGCAGACAATGAGCAGTTCTTC. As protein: CASSMSQRADNEQFF.

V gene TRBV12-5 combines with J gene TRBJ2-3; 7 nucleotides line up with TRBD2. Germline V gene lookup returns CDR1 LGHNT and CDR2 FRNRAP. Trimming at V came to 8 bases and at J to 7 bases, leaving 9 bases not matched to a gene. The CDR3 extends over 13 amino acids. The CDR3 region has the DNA TGTGCTAGTTCGGCGGGGGAGAGGAATACGCAGTATTTT. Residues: CASSAGERNTQYF.

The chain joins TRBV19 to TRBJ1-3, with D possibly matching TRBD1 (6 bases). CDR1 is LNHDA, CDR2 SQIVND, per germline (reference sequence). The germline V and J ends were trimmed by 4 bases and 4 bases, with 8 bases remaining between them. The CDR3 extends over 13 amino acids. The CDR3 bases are TGTGCCAGTAGTACCACAGGGGGAAACACCATATATTTT. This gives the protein CASSTTGGNTIYF.